The source of this T cell receptor (beta chain) is a study of T cells in tuberculosis. Regarding the study as a whole: Active tuberculosis cases were adults; controls were adolescents. Classification accuracy was 87% (AUROC 0.7 to 0.95) with the GMM-specific repertoire.

As concerns this clone: Its antigen is not known.

V lost 6 bases, J lost 3 bases, and 7 bases stayed unmatched. The CDR3 is 15 residues long. Germline values: CDR1 MNHNY, CDR2 SVGAGI (reference sequence). Unsorted cryopreserved PBMC were sequenced, averaging roughly 99,000 T cells per clinical donor. Assay: immunoSEQ multiplex PCR; the TCRdb copy retains only in-frame clones and omits some. The repertoire includes some 22,000 clones, more than 95% of them detected once, and 6.2% sits in the top ten. The receptor was derived from a donor aged 10 to 29 with latent tuberculosis or without tuberculosis infection. This sequence joins TRBV6-6 and TRBJ1-5, with 8 bases lining up with TRBD1. The sequenced sample was PBMCs. CDR3 nucleotides: TGTGCCAGCAGCCGACAGGGGAGTTCCAATCAGCCCCAGCATTTT. Translation gives CASSRQGSSNQPQHF.